The clone carrying this T cell receptor beta chain was recorded only once. Its specificity is not known. The record originates from a study of OX40 agonist ivuxolimab in advanced cancers. Study-wide points: Doses of 0.1 to 3.0 mg/kg were accompanied by clonal expansion of CD4+ and CD8+ blood T cells by week 6. In the expanded peripheral T cells, antigen specificity was never determined.

This table comes from immunoSEQ multiplex PCR, and its TCRdb copy is limited to in-frame clones, with some not included. The table lists about 72,000 clones, around 89% of them singletons. The sequences come from CD4+ or CD8+ T cells sorted from blood, collected in a trial of the OX40 agonist ivuxolimab. This receptor was identified in an adult with an advanced solid tumor such as melanoma, head and neck, liver or kidney cancer.

CDR3 coding DNA: TGTGCCAGCAGTTACTCGGCCGGGACAGGTCTTTCTGAAGCTTTCTTT. It translates to CASSYSAGTGLSEAFF. The chain joins TRBV6-5 to TRBJ1-1, with 8 bases lining up with TRBD1. The CDR3 sequence is 16 residues long. Germline trimming cut 0 bases from V and 6 bases from J; bases unmatched to any gene: 9. Germline V gene lookup returns CDR1 MNHEY and CDR2 SVGAGI.